The present T cell receptor (beta chain) was sequenced within a study of shared clonotypes between healthy human individuals. CD45RO-negative cells were positively selected for CCR7, leaving out terminally differentiated effector memory CD45RA+ cells. TCRdb's table, derived via immunoSEQ multiplex PCR, lists solely in-frame clones and lacks some. The sample includes roughly 2,000,000 clones, approximately 95% of them seen just once. Regarding the study as a whole: Naive subsets generally had larger estimated richness than memory subsets.

On this clone: What it binds is not known.

Sequenced: naive CD8+ T cells sorted from blood. This receptor was obtained from a man aged 18-30 years in good health.

The CDR3 bases are TGCGCCAGCCCCCCCCGGGACGGGGCTCGCGGGGACAATGAGCAGTTCTTC. This sequence encodes CASPPRDGARGDNEQFF. The rearrangement joins TRBV5-1 to TRBJ2-1; tentatively, D is TRBD2 (6 bases). Germline V gene lookup returns CDR1 SGHRS and CDR2 YFSETQ. Trimming took off 7 bases at V and 5 bases at J, with 25 bases between the two ends. The CDR3 has 17 residues.